Here is one T cell receptor (beta chain) with its context. The table lists this clone with a count of one. Its antigen has not been determined. Base qualities were left out, and no much larger clone turns up one base away. Trimming removed 1 base from V and 3 bases from J, leaving 15 bases between the germline ends. CDR3 length: 16 amino acids, cysteine to phenylalanine. Just the 48-base CDR3 DNA is kept, in frame starting at base 1. CDR1 LGHNA and CDR2 YNFKEQ were looked up in the germline V gene. This specimen belongs to a study of OX40 agonist ivuxolimab in advanced cancers. At the level of the whole study: Ivuxolimab, which targeted the costimulatory receptor OX40 (CD134), was an agonistic, fully human IgG2 monoclonal antibody. Intravenous ivuxolimab was administered to patients every 2 weeks at six dose levels: 0.01, 0.1, 0.3, 1.5, 3 and 10 mg/kg. Of the 52 patients in dose escalation, some 20 had hepatocellular carcinoma, about 15 had melanoma, 9 had renal cell carcinoma and 9 had head and neck cancer. In the dose-escalation cohort, nearly 85% of patients were male, and the mean age was 60 years with a range of about 23 to 79. Prior anti-PD-1, anti-PD-L1 or anti-CTLA-4 therapy was permitted, and roughly two fifths of dose-escalation patients had received checkpoint inhibitors. Three dose-escalation patients achieved partial responses, one with hepatocellular carcinoma and two with cutaneous melanoma. The point of sequencing TCRbeta in the periphery was to test whether ivuxolimab changed TCR sequence diversity and drove clonal T-cell expansion. The monotherapy dose-escalation portion (N ≈ 52 patients) of the phase I ivuxolimab trial is reported in the paper. Paper-wide results and their limitations: After ivuxolimab, expanded clones were on average more numerous among CD8+ T cells than among CD4+ T cells. At doses of 0.1 to 3.0 mg/kg, clonal expansion of both CD4+ and CD8+ T cells in blood was seen between baseline and week 6. Low levels of normalized T-cell clonal expansion were also seen in some nonresponding patients. The antigen specificity of the clonally expanded peripheral T cells was not determined. Partial responders in the 0.1-3.0 mg/kg groups had among the lowest normalized peripheral clonal expansion, especially among CD8+ T cells.

The trial excluded patients who had a history of autoimmune disease or were on systemic immunosuppression. Peripheral blood for TCR sequencing was drawn from every dose cohort at baseline, at cycle 4 day 1 and at cycle 7 day 1. Samples were obtained from an open-label, multicenter, first-in-human phase I dose-escalation trial of ivuxolimab. Adults with locally advanced or metastatic melanoma, renal cell carcinoma, hepatocellular carcinoma or head and neck squamous cell carcinoma were enrolled in the trial. CD4+ and CD8+ T cells were sorted separately from peripheral blood before TCR sequencing. To sequence the TCRbeta CDR3 region, genomic DNA was isolated from the sorted cells. TCRbeta CDR3 regions were sequenced using the immunoSEQ Assay. TCRdb obtained this table from immuneACCESS and retained in-frame rearrangements with V and J assigned. These tables miss some clones; where compared with another copy, unresolved V genes account for less than half of the shortfall, and the remainder is unexplained. For this sample the table gives tens of thousands of clones, of which over 75% were detected only once. The biggest ten clones account for approximately 20% of the sample.

This receptor chain uses TRBV4-2 and TRBJ1-1; no confident D gene assignment can be made. The clonotype originates from an adult with an advanced solid tumor such as melanoma, head and neck, liver or kidney cancer. Here the sequenced sample was CD4+ or CD8+ T cells sorted from blood, taken in a trial of the OX40 agonist ivuxolimab. The sequenced DNA is TGTGCCAGCAGCCAAGTGGGTGGCGGGGAGGACACTGAAGCTTTCTTT. The encoded protein is CASSQVGGGEDTEAFF.